The T cell receptor (beta chain) under discussion was sequenced for a study of blood T cell repertoires in COVID-19. The overall study: There were acute and convalescent COVID-19 samples, and they came from the United States, Italy and Spain.

Germline V CDR1 and CDR2: LGHNT, FRNRAP. This CDR3 is built from 16 residues. V gave up 7 bases and J gave up 9 bases; unmatched junction bases: 16. Some clones are missing from TCRdb's copy, which holds only in-frame ones; the method was immunoSEQ multiplex PCR. The table has more than 200,000 clones, 70% to 90% seen once. The rearrangement uses TRBV12-5 and TRBJ2-1, with 9 bases fitting TRBD2. The sample comprised peripheral blood. The TCR comes from a young woman with COVID-19, enrolled during active disease. The DNA of the CDR3 is TGTGCTAGTGCTGATGGGGCGGGAGGGCCAAGGCCTGAGCAGTTCTTC. Its protein is CASADGAGGPRPEQFF.